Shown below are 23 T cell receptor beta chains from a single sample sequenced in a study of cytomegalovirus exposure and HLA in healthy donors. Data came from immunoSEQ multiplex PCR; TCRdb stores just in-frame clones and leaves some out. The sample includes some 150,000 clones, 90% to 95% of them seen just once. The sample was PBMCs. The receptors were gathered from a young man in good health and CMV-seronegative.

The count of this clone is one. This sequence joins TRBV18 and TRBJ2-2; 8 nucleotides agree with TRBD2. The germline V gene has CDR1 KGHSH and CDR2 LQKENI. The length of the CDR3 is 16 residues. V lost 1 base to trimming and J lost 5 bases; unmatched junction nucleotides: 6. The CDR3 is CASSPLAGILTGELFF. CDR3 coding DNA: TGTGCCAGCTCACCACTAGCGGGAATTCTAACCGGGGAGCTGTTTTTT.

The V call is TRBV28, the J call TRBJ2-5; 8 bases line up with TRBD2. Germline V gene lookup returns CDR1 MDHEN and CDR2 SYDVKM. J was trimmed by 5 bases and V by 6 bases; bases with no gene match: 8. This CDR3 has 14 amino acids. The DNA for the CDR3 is TGTGCCAGCAGATGGACTAGCCCTAGGGAGACCCAGTACTTC. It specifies CASRWTSPRETQYF.

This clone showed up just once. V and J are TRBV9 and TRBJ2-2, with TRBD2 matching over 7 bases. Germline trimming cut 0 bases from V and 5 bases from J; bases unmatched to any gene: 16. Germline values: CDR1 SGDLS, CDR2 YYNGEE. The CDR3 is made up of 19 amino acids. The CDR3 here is CASSVDWLSGRAGTGELFF. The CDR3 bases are TGTGCCAGCAGCGTAGATTGGCTCTCTGGGAGGGCTGGGACCGGGGAGCTGTTTTTT.

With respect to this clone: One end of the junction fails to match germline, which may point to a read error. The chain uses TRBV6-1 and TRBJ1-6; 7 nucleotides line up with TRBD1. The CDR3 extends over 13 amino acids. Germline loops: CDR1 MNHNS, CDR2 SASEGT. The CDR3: CASREDRARPLHF. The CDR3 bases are TGTGCCAGCAGGGAAGACAGGGCACGGCCCCTCCACTTT.

The CDR3 DNA is TGTGCCAGCAGTGAAGCGCCTAGCGGGAAGGTAATTCAGTACTTC. It yields the protein CASSEAPSGKVIQYF. The rearrangement joins TRBV6-1 to TRBJ2-4; 9 bases agree with TRBD2. This CDR3 has 15 amino acids. V dropped 0 bases and J dropped 10; count of bases not matched to a gene: 7. CDR1 is MNHNS, CDR2 SASEGT, per germline.

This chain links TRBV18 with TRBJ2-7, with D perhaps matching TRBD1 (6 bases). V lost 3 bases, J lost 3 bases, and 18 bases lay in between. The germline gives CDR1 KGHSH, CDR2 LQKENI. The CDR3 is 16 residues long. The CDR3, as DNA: TGTGCCAGCTCACCCCGACTCAGGGGTGGGCGCTACGAGCAGTACTTC. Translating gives CASSPRLRGGRYEQYF.

The CDR3 is CASSTPTRQGLEGYTF. DNA of the CDR3: TGTGCCAGCAGCACCCCAACCCGACAGGGTTTAGAAGGCTACACCTTC. This sequence joins TRBV13 and TRBJ1-2, with TRBD1 matching over 7 bases. Trimming at V came to 5 bases and at J to 8 bases, leaving 17 bases not matched to a gene. Germline assignment: CDR1 PRHDT and CDR2 FYEKMQ (reference sequence). This CDR3 has 16 residues.

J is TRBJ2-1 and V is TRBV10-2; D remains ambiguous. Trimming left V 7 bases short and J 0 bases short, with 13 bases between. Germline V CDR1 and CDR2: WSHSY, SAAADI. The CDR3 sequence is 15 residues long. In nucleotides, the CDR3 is TGCGCCAGCATGACTTGGCCTAGCTCCTACAATGAGCAGTTCTTC. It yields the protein CASMTWPSSYNEQFF.

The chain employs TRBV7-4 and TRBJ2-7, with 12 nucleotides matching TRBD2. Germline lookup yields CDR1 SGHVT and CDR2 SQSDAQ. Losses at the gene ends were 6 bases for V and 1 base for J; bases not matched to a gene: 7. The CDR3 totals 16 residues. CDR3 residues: CASSIRTSGTSYEQYV. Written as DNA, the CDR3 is TGTGCCAGCAGTATAAGGACTAGCGGGACATCCTACGAGCAGTACGTC.

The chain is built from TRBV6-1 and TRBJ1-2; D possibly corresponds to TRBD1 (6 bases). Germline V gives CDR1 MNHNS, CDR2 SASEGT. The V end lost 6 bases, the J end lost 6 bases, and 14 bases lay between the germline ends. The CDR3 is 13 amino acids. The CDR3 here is CASSSGQRNGYTF. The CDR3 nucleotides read TGTGCCAGCAGCTCAGGACAGAGGAATGGCTACACCTTC.

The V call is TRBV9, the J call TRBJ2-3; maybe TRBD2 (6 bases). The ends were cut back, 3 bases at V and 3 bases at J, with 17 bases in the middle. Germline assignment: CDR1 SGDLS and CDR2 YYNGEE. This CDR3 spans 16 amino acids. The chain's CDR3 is CASSAGSWRETDTQYF. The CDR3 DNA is TGTGCCAGCAGCGCCGGGAGCTGGCGGGAAACAGATACGCAGTATTTT. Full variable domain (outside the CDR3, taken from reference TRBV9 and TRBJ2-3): DSGVTQTPKHLITATGQRVTLRCSPRSGDLSVYWYQQSLDQGLQFLIQYYNGEERAKGNILERFSAQQFPDLHSELNLSSLELGDSALYFCASSAGSWRETDTQYFGPGTRLTVL.

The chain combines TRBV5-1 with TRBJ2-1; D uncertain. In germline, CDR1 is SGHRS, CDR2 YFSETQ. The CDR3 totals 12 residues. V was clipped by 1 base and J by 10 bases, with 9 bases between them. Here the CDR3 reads CASSLSGWEQFF. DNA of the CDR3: TGCGCCAGCAGCTTGTCCGGGTGGGAGCAGTTCTTC. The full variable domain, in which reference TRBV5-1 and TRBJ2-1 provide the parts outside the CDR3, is KAGVTQTPRYLIKTRGQQVTLSCSPISGHRSVSWYQQTPGQGLQFLFEYFSETQRNKGNFPGRFSGRQFSNSRSEMNVSTLELGDSALYLCASSLSGWEQFFGPGTRLTVL.

This chain's CDR3 is CASSPLRDSGETQYF. The DNA for the CDR3 is TGCGCCAGCAGCCCGCTCCGGGACTCAGGGGAGACCCAGTACTTC. The genes are TRBV5-1 and TRBJ2-5, with D tentatively TRBD2 (6 bases). The germline V gene has CDR1 SGHRS and CDR2 YFSETQ. The CDR3 is 15 amino acids. V shed 4 bases and J shed 5 bases, with 18 bases lying between them.

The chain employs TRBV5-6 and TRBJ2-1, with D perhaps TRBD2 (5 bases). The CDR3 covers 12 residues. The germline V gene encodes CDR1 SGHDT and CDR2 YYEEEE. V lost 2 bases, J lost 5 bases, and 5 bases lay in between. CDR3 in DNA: TGTGCCAGCAGCTTCGGGGACAATGAGCAGTTCTTC. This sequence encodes CASSFGDNEQFF. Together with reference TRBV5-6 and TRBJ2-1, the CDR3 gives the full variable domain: DAGVTQSPTHLIKTRGQQVTLRCSPKSGHDTVSWYQQALGQGPQFIFQYYEEEERQRGNFPDRFSGHQFPNYSSELNVNALLLGDSALYLCASSFGDNEQFFGPGTRLTVL.

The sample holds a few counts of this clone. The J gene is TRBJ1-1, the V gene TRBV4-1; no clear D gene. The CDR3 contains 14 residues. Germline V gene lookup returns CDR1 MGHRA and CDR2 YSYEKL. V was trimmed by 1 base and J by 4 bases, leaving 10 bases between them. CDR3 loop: CASSQVDRSTEAFF. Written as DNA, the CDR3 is TGCGCCAGCAGCCAAGTTGATCGGAGCACTGAAGCTTTCTTT.

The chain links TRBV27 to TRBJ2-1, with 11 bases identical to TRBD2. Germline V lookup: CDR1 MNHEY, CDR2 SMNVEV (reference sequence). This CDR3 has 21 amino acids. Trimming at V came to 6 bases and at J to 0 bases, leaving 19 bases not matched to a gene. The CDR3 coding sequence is TGTGCCAGCAGCCTATCCCCCCTAGCGGGAGGTTTTTGGGGCTCCTACAATGAGCAGTTCTTC. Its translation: CASSLSPLAGGFWGSYNEQFF.

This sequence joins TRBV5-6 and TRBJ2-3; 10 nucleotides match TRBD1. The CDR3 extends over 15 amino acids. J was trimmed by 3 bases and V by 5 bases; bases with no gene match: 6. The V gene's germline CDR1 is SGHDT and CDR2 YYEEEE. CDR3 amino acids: CASRETGGRTDTQYF. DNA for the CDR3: TGTGCCAGCAGGGAGACAGGGGGCAGGACAGATACGCAGTATTTT.

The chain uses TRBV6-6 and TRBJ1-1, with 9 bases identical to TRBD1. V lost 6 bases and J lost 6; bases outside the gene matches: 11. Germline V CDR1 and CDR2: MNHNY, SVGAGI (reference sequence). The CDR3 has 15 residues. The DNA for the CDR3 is TGTGCCAGCAGGCCGGACAGGGGTTGGAATTCTGAAGCTTTCTTT. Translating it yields CASRPDRGWNSEAFF.

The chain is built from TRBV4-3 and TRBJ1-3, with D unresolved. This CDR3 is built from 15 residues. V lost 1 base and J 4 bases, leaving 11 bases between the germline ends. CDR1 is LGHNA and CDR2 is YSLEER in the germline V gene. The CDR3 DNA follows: TGCGCCAGCAGCCAAGCCGTAACCGGGGGAAACACCATATATTTT. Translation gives CASSQAVTGGNTIYF.

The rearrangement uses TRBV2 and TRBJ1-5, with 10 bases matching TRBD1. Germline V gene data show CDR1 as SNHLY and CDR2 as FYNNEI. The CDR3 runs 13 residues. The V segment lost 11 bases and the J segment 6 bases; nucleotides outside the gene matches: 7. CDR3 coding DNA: TGTGCCGGCAAGACAGGGGGCGGTCAGCCCCAGCATTTT. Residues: CAGKTGGGQPQHF.

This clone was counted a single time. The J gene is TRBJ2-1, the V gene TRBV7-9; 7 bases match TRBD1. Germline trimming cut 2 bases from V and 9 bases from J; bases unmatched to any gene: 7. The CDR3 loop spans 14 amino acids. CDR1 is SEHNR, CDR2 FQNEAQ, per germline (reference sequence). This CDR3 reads CASSLKAGGVEQFF. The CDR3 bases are TGTGCCAGCAGCTTAAAGGCAGGGGGAGTTGAGCAGTTCTTC. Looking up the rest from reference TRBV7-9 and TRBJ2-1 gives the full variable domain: DTGVSQNPRHKITKRGQNVTFRCDPISEHNRLYWYRQTLGQGPEFLTYFQNEAQLEKSRLLSDRFSAERPKGSFSTLEIQRTEQGDSAMYLCASSLKAGGVEQFFGPGTRLTVL.

The CDR3 coding sequence is TGTGCCAGCAGTGAAGTGCTGAGGAGGAGCACAGATACGCAGTATTTT. Translation: CASSEVLRRSTDTQYF. This chain joins TRBV2 and TRBJ2-3; possibly TRBD2 for D (5 bases). The V end lost 1 base, the J end lost 0 bases, and 11 bases lay between the germline ends. CDR1 and CDR2 from the germline V gene are SNHLY and FYNNEI. The CDR3 runs 16 residues.

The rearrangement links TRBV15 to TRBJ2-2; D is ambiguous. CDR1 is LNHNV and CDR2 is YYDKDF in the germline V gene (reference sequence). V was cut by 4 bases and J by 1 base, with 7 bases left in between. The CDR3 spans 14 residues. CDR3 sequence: CATSTVWNTGELFF. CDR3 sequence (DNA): TGTGCCACCAGCACCGTCTGGAACACCGGGGAGCTGTTTTTT.